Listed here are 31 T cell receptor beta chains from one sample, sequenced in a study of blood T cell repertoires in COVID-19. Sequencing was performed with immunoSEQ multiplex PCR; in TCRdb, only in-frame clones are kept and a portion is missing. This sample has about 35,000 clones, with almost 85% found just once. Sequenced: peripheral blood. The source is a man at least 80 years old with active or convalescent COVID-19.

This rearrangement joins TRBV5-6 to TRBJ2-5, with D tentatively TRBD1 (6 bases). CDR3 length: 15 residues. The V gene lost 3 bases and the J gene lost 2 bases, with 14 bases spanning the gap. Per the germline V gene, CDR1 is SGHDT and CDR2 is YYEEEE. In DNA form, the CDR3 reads TGTGCCAGCAGCTCCCTTGACAGGACACAAGAGACCCAGTACTTC. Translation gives CASSSLDRTQETQYF.

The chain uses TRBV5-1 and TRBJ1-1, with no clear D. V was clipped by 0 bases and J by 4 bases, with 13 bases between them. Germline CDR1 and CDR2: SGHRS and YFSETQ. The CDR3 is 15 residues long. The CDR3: CASSLDPEVGTEAFF. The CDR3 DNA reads TGCGCCAGCAGCTTGGATCCGGAGGTAGGCACTGAAGCTTTCTTT.

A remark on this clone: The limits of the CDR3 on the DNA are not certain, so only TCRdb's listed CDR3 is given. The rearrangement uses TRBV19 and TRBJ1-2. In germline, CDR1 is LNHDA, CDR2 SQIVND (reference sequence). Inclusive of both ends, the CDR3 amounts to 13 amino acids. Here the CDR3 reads CASTSVANYGYTF.

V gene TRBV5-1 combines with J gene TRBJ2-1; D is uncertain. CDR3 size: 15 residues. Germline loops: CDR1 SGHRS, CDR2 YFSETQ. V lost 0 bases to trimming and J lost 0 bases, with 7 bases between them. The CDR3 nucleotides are TGCGCCAGCAGCTTGGGAGAAAACTCCTACAATGAGCAGTTCTTC. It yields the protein CASSLGENSYNEQFF. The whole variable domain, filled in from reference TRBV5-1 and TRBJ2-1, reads KAGVTQTPRYLIKTRGQQVTLSCSPISGHRSVSWYQQTPGQGLQFLFEYFSETQRNKGNFPGRFSGRQFSNSRSEMNVSTLELGDSALYLCASSLGENSYNEQFFGPGTRLTVL.

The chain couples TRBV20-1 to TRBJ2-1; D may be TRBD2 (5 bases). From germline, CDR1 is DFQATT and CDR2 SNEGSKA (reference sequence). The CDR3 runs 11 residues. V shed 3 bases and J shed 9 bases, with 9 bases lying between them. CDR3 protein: CSASASGEQFF. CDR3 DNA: TGCAGTGCTAGTGCGAGCGGTGAGCAGTTCTTC.

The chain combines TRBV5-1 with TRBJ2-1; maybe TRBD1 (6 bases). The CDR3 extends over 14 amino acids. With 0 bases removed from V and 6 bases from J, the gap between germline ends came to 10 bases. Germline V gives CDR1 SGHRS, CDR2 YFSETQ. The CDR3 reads CASSLGQGINEQFF. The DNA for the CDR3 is TGCGCCAGCAGCTTGGGGCAGGGGATCAATGAGCAGTTCTTC.

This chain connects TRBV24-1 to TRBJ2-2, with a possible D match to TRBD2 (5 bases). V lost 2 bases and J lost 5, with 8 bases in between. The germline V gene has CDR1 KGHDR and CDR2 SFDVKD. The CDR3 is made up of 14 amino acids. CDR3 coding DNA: TGTGCCACCAGTGATTACGGGGAGACCGGGGAGCTGTTTTTT. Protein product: CATSDYGETGELFF.

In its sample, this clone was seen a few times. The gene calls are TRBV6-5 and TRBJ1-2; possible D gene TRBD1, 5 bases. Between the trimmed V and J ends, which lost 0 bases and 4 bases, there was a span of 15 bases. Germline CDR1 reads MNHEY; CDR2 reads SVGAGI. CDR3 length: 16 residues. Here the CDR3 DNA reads TGTGCCAGCAGTTACTCGGCAGGGAAGGGGATCTATGGCTACACCTTC. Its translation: CASSYSAGKGIYGYTF.

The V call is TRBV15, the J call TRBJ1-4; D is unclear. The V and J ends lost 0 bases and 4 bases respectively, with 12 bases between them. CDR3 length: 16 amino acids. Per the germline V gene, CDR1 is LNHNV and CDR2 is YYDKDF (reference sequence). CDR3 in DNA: TGTGCCACCAGCAGAGATCTTGCGGGTGTTAATGAAAAACTGTTTTTT. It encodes CATSRDLAGVNEKLFF.

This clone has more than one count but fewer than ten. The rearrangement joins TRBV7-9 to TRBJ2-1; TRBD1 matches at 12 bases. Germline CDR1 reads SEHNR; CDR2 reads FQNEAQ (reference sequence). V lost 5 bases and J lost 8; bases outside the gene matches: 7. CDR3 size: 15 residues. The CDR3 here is CASSLGQGAKDEQFF. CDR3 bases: TGTGCCAGCAGCCTGGGACAGGGGGCGAAGGATGAGCAGTTCTTC.

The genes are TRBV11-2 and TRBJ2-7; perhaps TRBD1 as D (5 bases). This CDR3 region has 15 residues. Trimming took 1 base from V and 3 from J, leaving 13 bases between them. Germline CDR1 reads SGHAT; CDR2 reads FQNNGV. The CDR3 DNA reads TGTGCCAGCAGCTTAGCTGGGGCAGGCAACTACGAGCAGTACTTC. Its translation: CASSLAGAGNYEQYF.

In nucleotides, the CDR3 is TGTGCCAGCAGCTTAGACGGGAGTGGGTACAATGAGCAGTTCTTC. Its protein is CASSLDGSGYNEQFF. J is TRBJ2-1 and V is TRBV7-8; tentatively, D is TRBD2 (6 bases). V lost 1 base, J lost 4 bases, and 11 bases lay in between. Germline V gene lookup returns CDR1 SGHVS and CDR2 FQNEAQ. The CDR3 has 15 amino acids. Drawing the rest from reference TRBV7-8 and TRBJ2-1, the complete variable domain is GAGVSQSPRYKVAKRGQDVALRCDPISGHVSLFWYQQALGQGPEFLTYFQNEAQLDKSGLPSDRFFAERPEGSVSTLKIQRTQQEDSAVYLCASSLDGSGYNEQFFGPGTRLTVL.

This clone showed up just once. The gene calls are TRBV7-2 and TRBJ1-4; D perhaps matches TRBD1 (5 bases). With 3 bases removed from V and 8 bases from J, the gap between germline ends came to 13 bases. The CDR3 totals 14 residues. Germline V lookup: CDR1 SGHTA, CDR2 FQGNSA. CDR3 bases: TGTGCCAGCAGCTTGGGGCCAGCCGAAGAAAAACTGTTTTTT. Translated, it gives CASSLGPAEEKLFF.

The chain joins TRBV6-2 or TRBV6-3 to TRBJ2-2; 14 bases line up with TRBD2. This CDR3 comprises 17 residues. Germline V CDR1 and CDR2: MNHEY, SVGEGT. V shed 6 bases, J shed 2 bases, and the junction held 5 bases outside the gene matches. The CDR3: CASSPGLAGANTGELFF. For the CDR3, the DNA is TGTGCCAGCAGCCCGGGACTAGCGGGAGCTAACACCGGGGAGCTGTTTTTT.

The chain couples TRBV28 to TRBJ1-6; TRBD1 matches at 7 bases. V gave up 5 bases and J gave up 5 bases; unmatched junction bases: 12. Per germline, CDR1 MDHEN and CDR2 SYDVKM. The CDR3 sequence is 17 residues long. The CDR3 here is CASSLIQGLQNNSPLHF. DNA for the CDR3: TGTGCCAGCAGTCTAATACAGGGGCTACAGAATAATTCACCCCTCCACTTT. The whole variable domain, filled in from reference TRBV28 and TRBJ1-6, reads DVKVTQSSRYLVKRTGEKVFLECVQDMDHENMFWYRQDPGLGLRLIYFSYDVKMKEKGDIPEGYSVSREKKERFSLILESASTNQTSMYLCASSLIQGLQNNSPLHFGNGTRLTVT.

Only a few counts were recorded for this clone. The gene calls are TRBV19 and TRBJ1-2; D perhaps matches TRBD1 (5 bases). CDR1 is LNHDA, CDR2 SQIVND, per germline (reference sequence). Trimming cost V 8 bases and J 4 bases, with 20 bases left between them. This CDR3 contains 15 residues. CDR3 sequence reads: CASLSGPRGGYGYTF. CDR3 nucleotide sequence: TGTGCCAGTTTAAGTGGGCCGCGGGGGGGCTATGGCTACACCTTC.

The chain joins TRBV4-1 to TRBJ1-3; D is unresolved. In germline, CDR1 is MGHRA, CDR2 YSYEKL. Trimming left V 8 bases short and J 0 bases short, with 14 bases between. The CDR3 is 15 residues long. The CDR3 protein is CASSQPRLSGNTIYF. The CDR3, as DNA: TGCGCCAGCTCACAGCCTCGGCTCTCTGGAAACACCATATATTTT.

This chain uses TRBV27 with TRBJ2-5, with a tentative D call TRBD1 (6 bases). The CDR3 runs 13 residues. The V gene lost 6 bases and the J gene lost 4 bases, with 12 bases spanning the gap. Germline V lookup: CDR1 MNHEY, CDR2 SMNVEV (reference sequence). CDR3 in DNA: TGTGCCAGCAGACAAACAGGGATAGAGACCCAGTACTTC. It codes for CASRQTGIETQYF.

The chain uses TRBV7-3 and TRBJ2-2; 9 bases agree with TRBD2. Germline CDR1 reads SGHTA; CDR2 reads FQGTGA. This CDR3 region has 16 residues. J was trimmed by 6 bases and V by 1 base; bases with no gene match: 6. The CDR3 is CASSLMAGGVSGELFF. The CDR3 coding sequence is TGTGCCAGCAGCTTAATGGCGGGAGGGGTCTCCGGGGAGCTGTTTTTT.

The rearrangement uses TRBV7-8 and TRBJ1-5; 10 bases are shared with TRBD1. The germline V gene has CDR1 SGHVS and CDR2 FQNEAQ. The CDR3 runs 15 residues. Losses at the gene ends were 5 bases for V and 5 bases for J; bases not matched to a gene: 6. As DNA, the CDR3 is TGTGCCAGCAGCCCCCGGGACAGGGGCGATCAGCCCCAGCATTTT. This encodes CASSPRDRGDQPQHF.

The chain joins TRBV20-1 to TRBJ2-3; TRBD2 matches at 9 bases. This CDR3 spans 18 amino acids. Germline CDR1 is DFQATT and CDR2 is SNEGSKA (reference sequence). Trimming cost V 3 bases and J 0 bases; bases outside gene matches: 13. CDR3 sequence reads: CSASQGAGGDGSTDTQYF. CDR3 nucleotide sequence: TGCAGTGCTAGTCAGGGAGCGGGAGGAGACGGTAGCACAGATACGCAGTATTTT.

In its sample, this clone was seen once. In DNA, the CDR3 is TGTGCCAGTAGCCTGGGACAGGAGGAGGTAGAGCAGTACTTC. Protein sequence: CASSLGQEEVEQYF. This sequence joins TRBV19 and TRBJ2-7; the match to TRBD1 covers 8 bases. The germline CDR1 and CDR2 sequences are LNHDA and SQIVND (reference sequence). The length of the CDR3 is 14 residues. V lost 6 bases, J lost 7 bases, and 11 bases stayed unmatched.

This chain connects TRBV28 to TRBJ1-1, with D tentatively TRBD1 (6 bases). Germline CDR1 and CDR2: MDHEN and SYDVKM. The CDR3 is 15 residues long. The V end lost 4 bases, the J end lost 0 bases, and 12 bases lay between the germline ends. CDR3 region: CASSSPGQMNTEAFF. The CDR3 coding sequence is TGTGCCAGCAGTTCCCCGGGACAAATGAACACTGAAGCTTTCTTT.

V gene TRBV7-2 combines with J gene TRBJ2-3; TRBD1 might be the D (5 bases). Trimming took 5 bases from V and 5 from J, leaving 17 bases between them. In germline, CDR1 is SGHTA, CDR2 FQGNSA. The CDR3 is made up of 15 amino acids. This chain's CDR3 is CASSPRARTGDTQYF. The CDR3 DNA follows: TGTGCCAGCAGCCCCAGGGCGAGAACAGGAGATACGCAGTATTTT.

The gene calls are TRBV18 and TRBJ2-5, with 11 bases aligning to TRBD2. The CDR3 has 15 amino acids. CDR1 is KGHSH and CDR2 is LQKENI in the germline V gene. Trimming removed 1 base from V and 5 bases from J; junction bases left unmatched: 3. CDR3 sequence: CASSPLAGGYETQYF. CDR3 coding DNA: TGTGCCAGCTCACCACTAGCGGGAGGGTATGAGACCCAGTACTTC.

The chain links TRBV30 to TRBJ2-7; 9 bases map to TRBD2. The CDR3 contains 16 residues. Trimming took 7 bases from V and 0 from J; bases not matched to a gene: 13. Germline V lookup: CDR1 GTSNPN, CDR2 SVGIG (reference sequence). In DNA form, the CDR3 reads TGTGCCTTACAGGGGTTGCCTAGCGGGATCTCCTACGAGCAGTACTTC. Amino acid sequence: CALQGLPSGISYEQYF.

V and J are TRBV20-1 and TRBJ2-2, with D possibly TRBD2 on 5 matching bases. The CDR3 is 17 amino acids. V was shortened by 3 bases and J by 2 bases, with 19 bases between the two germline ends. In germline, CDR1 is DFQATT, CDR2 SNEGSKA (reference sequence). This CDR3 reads CSASEGRVQTNTGELFF. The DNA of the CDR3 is TGCAGTGCTAGTGAGGGCAGAGTGCAAACCAACACCGGGGAGCTGTTTTTT.

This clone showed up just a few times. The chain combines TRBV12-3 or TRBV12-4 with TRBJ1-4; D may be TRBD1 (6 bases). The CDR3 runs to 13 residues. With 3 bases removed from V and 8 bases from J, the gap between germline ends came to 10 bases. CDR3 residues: CASSLAGGEKLFF. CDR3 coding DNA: TGTGCCAGCAGTTTGGCGGGGGGCGAAAAACTGTTTTTT.

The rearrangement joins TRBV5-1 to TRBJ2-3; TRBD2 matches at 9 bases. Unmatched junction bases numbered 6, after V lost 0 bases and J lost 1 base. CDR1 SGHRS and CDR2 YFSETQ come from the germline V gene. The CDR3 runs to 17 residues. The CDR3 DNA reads TGCGCCAGCAGCTTGGGGTCTGCGGGAGGGGGCACAGATACGCAGTATTTT. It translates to CASSLGSAGGGTDTQYF.

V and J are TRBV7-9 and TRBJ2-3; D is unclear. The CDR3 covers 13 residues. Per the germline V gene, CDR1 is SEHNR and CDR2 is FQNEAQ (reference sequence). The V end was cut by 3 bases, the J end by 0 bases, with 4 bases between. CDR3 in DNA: TGTGCCAGCAGCTTCTTAAGCACAGATACGCAGTATTTT. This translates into CASSFLSTDTQYF.

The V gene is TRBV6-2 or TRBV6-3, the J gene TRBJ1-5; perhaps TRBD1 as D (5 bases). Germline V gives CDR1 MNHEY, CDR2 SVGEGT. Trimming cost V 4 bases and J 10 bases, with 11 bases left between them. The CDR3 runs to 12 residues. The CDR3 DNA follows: TGTGCCAGCAGTTTGGGGGGTTTACCCCAGCATTTT. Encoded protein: CASSLGGLPQHF.